The T cell receptor beta chain under discussion was sequenced for a study of cytomegalovirus exposure and HLA in healthy donors. Whole-study context: Most genotyped donors, about four fifths of about 400, had Caucasian-associated genetic ancestry.

PCR primers comprised 60 Vbeta and 13 Jbeta primers. In the authors' workflow: Among the unique TCR beta chains that a later analysis counted, 75 million to 85 million in all, about 11 million were shared. Repertoires were generated with immunoSEQ multiplex PCR, while TCRdb's copy carries only in-frame clones and drops some. V, J and clone size are those of that table, while D and trimming were read from the DNA. The profile shows 200,000 to 300,000 clones, roughly 85% of them singletons. Study-wide findings and caveats: In a later analysis, common viral pathogens appeared linked to several of the most significant clusters. TCR beta chains numbering under 200 were designated cytomegalovirus-associated.

Worth noting for this clone: The antigen is undetermined.

The CDR3 totals 14 residues. Germline loops: CDR1 SEHNR, CDR2 FQNEAQ (reference sequence). Trimming removed 4 bases at V and 4 bases at J, with 12 bases between. J is TRBJ2-3 and V is TRBV7-9; weak D call: TRBD2 (5 bases). The receptor's source is a girl aged 2 to 10 in good health and CMV-seronegative. Material: PBMCs. CDR3 sequence (DNA): TGTGCCAGCAGCTACAGCGGTGGGGCAGATACGCAGTATTTT. Translation: CASSYSGGADTQYF. The variable domain in full, completed from reference TRBV7-9 and TRBJ2-3, reads DTGVSQNPRHKITKRGQNVTFRCDPISEHNRLYWYRQTLGQGPEFLTYFQNEAQLEKSRLLSDRFSAERPKGSFSTLEIQRTEQGDSAMYLCASSYSGGADTQYFGPGTRLTVL.